The next 17 T cell receptor beta chains were all read from a single sample in a study of CD8 T cells in ankylosing spondylitis (dated by TCRdb to the late 2010s). On the study overall, not on this receptor specifically: Blood from ankylosing spondylitis patients appeared to be characterized by a TCR beta motif composed of eight or nine highly homologous amino acid variants.

Antigen specificity for these receptors is unknown. Preparation of the library involved 5' RACE. Instrument on record: Illumina HiSeq 2500. TCRdb passed the public sequencing reads through fastp at Q25 and MiXCR, retaining productive beta sequences. Each entry merges the rows of one CDR3 protein and shows their most common DNA and genes. Present in this sample are over 600,000 distinct CDR3 sequences, over 15% of which were seen just once. The ten largest clones add up to over 15% of the sample. Sequencing input: blood, either unsorted or a sorted T cell fraction (not recorded which). The receptors were gathered from a male donor with ankylosing spondylitis.

This clonotype was observed a handful of times. This chain uses TRBV28 with TRBJ2-7; tentatively, D is TRBD1 (6 bases). V gave up 6 bases and J gave up 1 base, with 10 bases separating them. CDR3 length: 13 amino acids. Per the germline V gene, CDR1 is MDHEN and CDR2 is SYDVKM. CDR3 protein: CASSTQGSYEQYF. CDR3 in DNA: TGTGCCAGCAGCACACAGGGTTCCTACGAGCAGTACTTC.

The V gene is TRBV11-2, the J gene TRBJ1-5; 11 bases map to TRBD1. V shed 5 bases and J 1 base; nucleotides not matched to a gene: 10. CDR3 size: 18 residues. CDR1 is SGHAT and CDR2 is FQNNGV in the germline V gene. Here the CDR3 reads CASSPTGGTGGSNQPQHF. Written as DNA, the CDR3 is TGTGCCAGCAGCCCCACCGGGGGGACAGGGGGGAGCAATCAGCCCCAGCATTTT.

This clonotype occurred a few times. This rearrangement joins TRBV6-1 to TRBJ2-1; 11 bases align to TRBD2. The CDR3 has 15 amino acids. Losses at the gene ends were 3 bases for V and 8 bases for J; bases not matched to a gene: 6. CDR1 is MNHNS and CDR2 is SASEGT in the germline V gene. CDR3 coding DNA: TGTGCCAGCAGTGAGTTAGCGGGGGGGCTGGATGAGCAGTTCTTC. Its protein is CASSELAGGLDEQFF.

This chain links TRBV3-1 with TRBJ2-5; D possibly uses TRBD1 or TRBD2 (6 bases each). The CDR3 is 14 amino acids. Germline CDR1 reads LGHDT; CDR2 reads YNNKEL (reference sequence). V was clipped by 7 bases and J by 4 bases, with 16 bases between them. The CDR3 DNA is TGTGCCAGCAACCCTCGGGGGCGGGGAGAGACCCAGTACTTC. It is translated as CASNPRGRGETQYF.

The V and J genes are TRBV12-3 or TRBV12-4 and TRBJ2-5; a possible D gene is TRBD2 (6 bases). The CDR3 loop spans 15 amino acids. Trimming took 5 bases from V and 2 from J, leaving 15 bases between them. Here the CDR3 reads CASSPGTGRQETQYF. CDR3 DNA: TGTGCCAGCAGTCCAGGGACTGGAAGGCAAGAGACCCAGTACTTC.

In its sample, this clonotype was seen a few times. The chain recombines TRBV24-1 with TRBJ2-4; 9 bases are a match to TRBD1. The CDR3 has 18 residues. Per germline, CDR1 KGHDR and CDR2 SFDVKD. Germline trimming cut 4 bases from V and 1 base from J; bases unmatched to any gene: 10. This CDR3 is CATSEGEQGALAKNIQYF. The CDR3 nucleotides are TGTGCCACCAGTGAGGGTGAACAGGGGGCTTTGGCCAAAAACATTCAGTACTTC.

A few counts support this clonotype. J is TRBJ2-1 and V is TRBV4-1; weak D call: TRBD2 (6 bases). This CDR3 spans 17 amino acids. Germline V CDR1 and CDR2: MGHRA, YSYEKL. Trimming pared 0 bases from V and 2 bases from J, leaving 14 bases between. The CDR3 region has the DNA TGCGCCAGCAGCCAAGAGGGAGGACTGAGAACCTACAATGAGCAGTTCTTC. Protein sequence: CASSQEGGLRTYNEQFF.

The chain couples TRBV7-9 to TRBJ1-1; no reliable D call. The CDR3 spans 14 residues. Looked up from germline, CDR1 is SEHNR and CDR2 is FQNEAQ (reference sequence). The germline V and J ends were trimmed by 5 bases and 1 base, with 11 bases remaining between them. CDR3 in DNA: TGTGCCAGCAGCCATAAGAGTCCGAACACTGAAGCTTTCTTT. Translating gives CASSHKSPNTEAFF.

This CDR3 is CASSYSGEAKNIQYF. CDR3 DNA: TGTGCCAGCAGCTATAGCGGGGAAGCCAAAAACATTCAGTACTTC. V usage is TRBV3-1 and J usage is TRBJ2-4; TRBD2 matches at 8 bases. Germline V gene lookup returns CDR1 LGHDT and CDR2 YNNKEL (reference sequence). This CDR3 contains 15 residues. Trimming removed 5 bases from V and 0 bases from J; junction bases left unmatched: 3.

This clonotype showed up just a few times. The V call is TRBV4-3, the J call TRBJ2-7, with TRBD2 identical over 10 bases. This CDR3 has 17 amino acids. Trimming at V came to 1 base and at J to 5 bases, leaving 11 bases not matched to a gene. Germline V gives CDR1 LGHNA, CDR2 YSLEER. The CDR3, as DNA: TGCGCCAGCAGCCAAGCGCTAGCGGGAGACCTAGACAACGAGCAGTACTTC. As protein: CASSQALAGDLDNEQYF.

The rearrangement links TRBV20-1 to TRBJ2-3, with no clear D. Trimming took off 0 bases at V and 4 bases at J, with 8 bases between the two ends. Germline CDR1 reads DFQATT; CDR2 reads SNEGSKA (reference sequence). This CDR3 spans 13 amino acids. CDR3 amino acids: CSARDMVPDTQYF. CDR3 nucleotide sequence: TGCAGTGCTAGAGATATGGTTCCAGATACGCAGTATTTT.

A few counts support this clonotype. The V and J genes are TRBV29-1 and TRBJ2-2, with TRBD2 matching 14 bases. Trimming cost V 6 bases and J 5 bases; bases outside gene matches: 5. The CDR3 runs 15 residues. Germline CDR1 SQVTM, CDR2 ANQGSEA. DNA of the CDR3: TGCAGCGTCCGACTAGCGGGAGGGTTGACCGGGGAGCTGTTTTTT. It yields the protein CSVRLAGGLTGELFF.

Only a few counts were recorded for this clonotype. The rearrangement uses TRBV6-2 or TRBV6-3 and TRBJ2-7, with 9 bases fitting TRBD1. This CDR3 has 16 amino acids. Germline CDR1 MNHEY, CDR2 SVGEGT. V dropped 6 bases and J dropped 8; count of bases not matched to a gene: 17. DNA for the CDR3: TGTGCCAGCAGGTCCCTTCCGGGACAGGGTACTACGAAGCAGTACTTC. This sequence encodes CASRSLPGQGTTKQYF.

This clonotype was seen a handful of times. The chain uses TRBV7-2 and TRBJ2-5, with 9 positions matching TRBD1. Germline V gene sequence: CDR1 SGHTA, CDR2 FQGNSA. Losses at the gene ends were 5 bases for V and 5 bases for J; bases not matched to a gene: 15. The CDR3 has 17 residues. CDR3 amino acids: CASSAGQGKVNGETQYF. The CDR3, as DNA: TGTGCCAGCAGCGCCGGACAGGGGAAGGTCAATGGGGAGACCCAGTACTTC.

The gene calls are TRBV12-3 or TRBV12-4 and TRBJ2-3; D is ambiguous. The V gene lost 1 base and the J gene lost 6 bases, with 8 bases spanning the gap. The CDR3 totals 13 residues. The DNA of the CDR3 is TGTGCCAGCAGTTTAGAGAGGTGGGATACGCAGTATTTT. Translating it yields CASSLERWDTQYF.

This clonotype was found many times. The germline gene is not matched at one end of the junction; a read error may be the cause. The gene calls are TRBV5-1 and TRBJ2-6; D unresolved. This CDR3 is built from 15 residues. The germline V gene has CDR1 SGHRS and CDR2 YFSETQ. The CDR3 sequence is CASSLTGSGANVLTF. The CDR3 region has the DNA TGTGCCAGCAGCTTGACGGGCTCTGGGGCCAACGTCCTGACTTTC.

The rearrangement joins TRBV12-3 or TRBV12-4 to TRBJ1-2; 10 positions match TRBD1. This CDR3 has 14 amino acids. The V gene end was trimmed by 5 bases and the J gene end by 4 bases; junction bases not matched to a gene: 4. The CDR3 spells CASSRRDRGYGYTF. The CDR3 region has the DNA TGTGCCAGCAGTCGCCGGGACAGGGGCTATGGCTACACCTTC.